Here is one T cell receptor (beta chain) with its context. This clone's antigen is unknown. Per-base quality was not reported, and no clone a single base away is much larger than it. TCRbeta CDR3 regions were sequenced with the immunoSEQ Assay. After extraction, genomic DNA underwent amplification by bias-controlled multiplex PCR, followed by high-throughput sequencing. Processing in the source paper ran as follows. Collapsing and filtering of sequences were performed to quantify the absolute abundance of each unique TCRbeta CDR3 region. T cell fraction was estimated by normalization of TCRbeta template counts to usable DNA, with usable DNA being measured through amplification of reference genes present in all nucleated cells. Repertoire TCRs were annotated as SARS-CoV-2-specific when V gene, CDR3 amino acid sequence and J gene were exactly matched to a known reactive TCR set. The reference SARS-CoV-2 TCR set was obtained from MIRA and was filtered for enrichment in COVID-19-positive ImmuneCODE repertoires, whereby public or cross-reactive TCRs were removed. Using the MIRA antigens, annotated TCRs were further analysed by specific ORF or by position within an ORF. Depth was the summed frequency of annotated unique rearrangements, while breadth was defined as annotated unique rearrangements over total unique productive rearrangements. Two-sided Wilcoxon rank-sum tests were used to compare TCR breadth between groups. TCRdb re-hosts the immuneACCESS table, in-frame sequences only. Its copies lack some clones; in the studies checked, an unresolved V gene accounts for under half of them, and the cause for the rest is not known. D and trimming were read from the DNA, whereas the V and J calls and clone size are those reported in that table. Within this sample are about 400,000 clones, with around 89% of them counted one time only. The ten largest clones represent approximately 4% of the sample.

Inclusive of the bounding cysteine and phenylalanine, the CDR3 is 15 residues long. Only CDR3 DNA remains: 45 bases, in frame from the first base. CDR1 and CDR2, looked up from the germline V gene (reference sequence), are LNHDA and SQIVND. V and J lose 3 bases and 0 bases, and a span of 11 bases separates them. In light of the paper, this sample's treatment or condition label describes: 15 to 20 received Ad26.COV2.S at low or high dose, single or two shots; about 5 received placebo; per-sample allocation not given. For vaccine and placebo recipients, repertoires were sequenced using samples collected on day 63 after the first injection. In Cohort 1b, roughly 25 adults aged 18-55 years were enrolled at a single site in Boston, USA, between 29 July and 7 August 2020. Ad26.COV2.S was a replication-incompetent adenovirus type 26 vector expressing a prefusion-stabilized SARS-CoV-2 spike protein from the original Wuhan strain.

The data belong to a study of Ad26.COV2.S vaccination and SARS-CoV-2 variants (dated by TCRdb to the early 2020s). Background on the whole study: Donors in the vaccine arm were drawn from COV1001, a phase I-IIa trial of Ad26.COV2.S in healthy adults that was multicentre, randomized, double-blind and placebo-controlled. Ad26.COV2.S was administered intramuscularly at 5 x 10^10 or 1 x 10^11 viral particles, either as a single shot or as two shots given 56 days apart. TCRbeta repertoire sequencing served as the tool for gauging how specific and how broad the SARS-CoV-2-reactive T cell receptors were following Ad26.COV2.S vaccination. The TCR-sequenced set comprised approximately 30 samples: 19 Ad26.COV2.S vaccine recipients, 5 placebo recipients and 8 SARS-CoV-2 convalescent individuals. Trial participants were randomized into five groups of five: low-dose or high-dose Ad26.COV2.S given once or twice, or placebo on both occasions. Blinding of investigators to trial group allocation was maintained during experiments and outcome assessment. Overall study results and their limits: Substantial breadth of spike-specific CD8+ and CD4+ T cell responses was reported after vaccination. Higher spike-specific TCR breadth was observed in Ad26.COV2.S recipients than in placebo recipients (P = 0.0014). Vaccine and placebo recipients had comparable non-spike TCR breadth, which fits with the vaccine containing only spike. The study lacked the statistical power to compare responses across vaccine doses or regimens. The authors noted that total T cell responses may have been underestimated by the TCR breadth and depth analyses.

This clonotype was obtained from a person between 18 and 65 years old who received the Ad26.COV2.S COVID-19 vaccine or a placebo. The input for sequencing was peripheral blood, taken in a trial of Ad26.COV2.S vaccine versus placebo. The V and J segments used are TRBV19 and TRBJ1-1; the D gene cannot be named for sure. The nucleotides are TGTGCCAGTAGTATCCTCGGGTCCGTGAACACTGAAGCTTTCTTT. The translation is CASSILGSVNTEAFF.